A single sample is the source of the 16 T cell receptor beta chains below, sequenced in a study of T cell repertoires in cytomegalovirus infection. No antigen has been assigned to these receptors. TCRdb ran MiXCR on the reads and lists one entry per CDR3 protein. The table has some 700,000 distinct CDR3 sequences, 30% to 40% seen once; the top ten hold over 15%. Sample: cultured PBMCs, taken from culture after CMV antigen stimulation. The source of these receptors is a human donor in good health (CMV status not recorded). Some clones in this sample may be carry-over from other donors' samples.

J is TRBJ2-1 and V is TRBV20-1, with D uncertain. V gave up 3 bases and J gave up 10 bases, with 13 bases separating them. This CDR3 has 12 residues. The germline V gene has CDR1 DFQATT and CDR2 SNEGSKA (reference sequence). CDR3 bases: TGCAGTGCTAGCGGATTCGCCATGGAGCAGTTCTTC. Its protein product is CSASGFAMEQFF.

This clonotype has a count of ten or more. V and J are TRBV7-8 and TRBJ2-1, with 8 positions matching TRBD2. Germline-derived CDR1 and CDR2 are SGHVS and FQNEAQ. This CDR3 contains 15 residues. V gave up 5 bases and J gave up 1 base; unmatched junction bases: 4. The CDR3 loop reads CASSPLAASYNEQFF. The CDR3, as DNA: TGTGCCAGCAGCCCACTAGCGGCTTCCTACAATGAGCAGTTCTTC.

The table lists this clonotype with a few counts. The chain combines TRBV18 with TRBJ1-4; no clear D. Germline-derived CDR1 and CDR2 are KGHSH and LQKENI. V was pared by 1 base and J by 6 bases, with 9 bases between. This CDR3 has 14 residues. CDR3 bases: TGTGCCAGCTCACCACGCAATGAACATGAAAAACTGTTTTTT. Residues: CASSPRNEHEKLFF.

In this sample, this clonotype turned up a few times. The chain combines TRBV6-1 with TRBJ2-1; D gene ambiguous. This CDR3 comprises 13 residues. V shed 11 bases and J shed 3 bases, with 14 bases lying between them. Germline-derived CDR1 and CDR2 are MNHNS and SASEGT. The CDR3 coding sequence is TGTGCCGCCACCTTCCAGAACTACAATGAGCAGTTCTTC. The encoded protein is CAATFQNYNEQFF.

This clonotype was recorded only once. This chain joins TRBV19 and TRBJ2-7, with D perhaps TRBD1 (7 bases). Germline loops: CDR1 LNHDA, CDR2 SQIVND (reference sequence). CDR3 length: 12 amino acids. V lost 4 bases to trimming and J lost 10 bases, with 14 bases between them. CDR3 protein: CASSSDREVQYF. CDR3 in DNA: TGTGCCAGTAGTAGTGACAGGGAGGTACAGTACTTC.

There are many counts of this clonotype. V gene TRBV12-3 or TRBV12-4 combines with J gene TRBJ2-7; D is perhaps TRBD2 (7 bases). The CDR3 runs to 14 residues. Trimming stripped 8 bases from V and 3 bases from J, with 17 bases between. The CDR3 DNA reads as TGTGCCAGCGGGCGAGGGGGGGAGATCTACGAGCAGTACTTC. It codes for CASGRGGEIYEQYF.

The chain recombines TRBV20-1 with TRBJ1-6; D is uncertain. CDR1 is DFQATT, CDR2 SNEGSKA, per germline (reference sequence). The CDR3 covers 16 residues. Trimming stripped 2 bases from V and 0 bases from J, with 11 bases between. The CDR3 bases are TGCAGTGCTAGATGGGTGGAAAGCTCCTATAATTCACCCCTCCACTTT. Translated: CSARWVESSYNSPLHF.

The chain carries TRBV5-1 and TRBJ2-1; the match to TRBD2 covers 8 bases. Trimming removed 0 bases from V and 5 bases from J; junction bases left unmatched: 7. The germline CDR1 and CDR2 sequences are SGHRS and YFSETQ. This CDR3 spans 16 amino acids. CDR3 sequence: CASSLDRAGVNNEQFF. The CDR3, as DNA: TGCGCCAGCAGCTTGGACCGAGCGGGAGTGAACAATGAGCAGTTCTTC.

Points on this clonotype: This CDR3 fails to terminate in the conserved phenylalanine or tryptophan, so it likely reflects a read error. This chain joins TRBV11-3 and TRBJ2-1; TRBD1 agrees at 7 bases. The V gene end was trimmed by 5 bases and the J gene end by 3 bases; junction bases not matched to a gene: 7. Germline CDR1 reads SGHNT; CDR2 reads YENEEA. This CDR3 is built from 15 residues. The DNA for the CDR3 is TGTGCCAGCAGCCCACGCGACAGGGACTACAATGAGCAGTTCGTC. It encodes CASSPRDRDYNEQFV.

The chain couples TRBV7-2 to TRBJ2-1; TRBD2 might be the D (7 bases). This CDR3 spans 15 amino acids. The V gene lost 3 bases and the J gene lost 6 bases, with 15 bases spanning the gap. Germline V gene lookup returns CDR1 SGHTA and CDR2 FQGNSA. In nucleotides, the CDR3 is TGTGCCAGCAGCTTGAGGGGGGGGGCCGGCAATGAGCAGTTCTTC. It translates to CASSLRGGAGNEQFF.

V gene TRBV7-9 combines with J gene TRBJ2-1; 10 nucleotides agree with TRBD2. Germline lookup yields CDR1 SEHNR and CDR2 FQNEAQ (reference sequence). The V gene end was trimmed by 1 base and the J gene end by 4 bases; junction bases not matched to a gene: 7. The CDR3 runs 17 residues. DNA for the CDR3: TGTGCCAGCAGCTTAGGCTTAGCGGGGGGACAATACAATGAGCAGTTCTTC. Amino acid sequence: CASSLGLAGGQYNEQFF.

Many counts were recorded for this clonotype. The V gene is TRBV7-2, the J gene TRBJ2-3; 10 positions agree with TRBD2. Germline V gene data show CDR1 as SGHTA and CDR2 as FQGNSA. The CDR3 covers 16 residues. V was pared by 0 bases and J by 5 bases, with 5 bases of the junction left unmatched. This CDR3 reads CASSLARTSGGDTQYF. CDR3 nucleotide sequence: TGTGCCAGCAGCTTAGCTCGGACTAGCGGAGGAGATACGCAGTATTTT.

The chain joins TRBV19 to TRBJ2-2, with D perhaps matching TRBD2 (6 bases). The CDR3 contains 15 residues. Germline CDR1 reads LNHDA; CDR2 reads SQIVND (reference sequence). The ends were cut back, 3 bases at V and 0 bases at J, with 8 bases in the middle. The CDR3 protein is CASSIRGTNTGELFF. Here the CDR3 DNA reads TGTGCCAGTAGTATCCGGGGGACGAACACCGGGGAGCTGTTTTTT.

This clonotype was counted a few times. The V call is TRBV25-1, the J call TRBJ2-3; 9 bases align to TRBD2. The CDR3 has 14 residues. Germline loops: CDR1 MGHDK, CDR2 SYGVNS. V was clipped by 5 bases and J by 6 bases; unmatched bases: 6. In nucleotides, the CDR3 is TGTGCCAGCAGTATCGCGGGAGGGGCGGATACGCAGTATTTT. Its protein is CASSIAGGADTQYF.

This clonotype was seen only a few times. The CDR3 region is CASNSGRGDGYTF. The DNA of the CDR3 is TGTGCCAGCAATTCCGGACGGGGCGATGGCTACACCTTC. This chain links TRBV2 with TRBJ1-2; possible D gene TRBD1, 5 bases. CDR3 length: 13 residues. Between the trimmed V and J ends, which lost 7 bases and 6 bases, there was a span of 15 bases. Germline V gene data show CDR1 as SNHLY and CDR2 as FYNNEI.

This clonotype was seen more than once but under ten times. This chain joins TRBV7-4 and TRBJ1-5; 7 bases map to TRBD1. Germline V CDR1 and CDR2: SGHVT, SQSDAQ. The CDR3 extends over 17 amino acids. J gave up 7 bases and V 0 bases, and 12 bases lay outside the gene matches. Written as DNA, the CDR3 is TGTGCCAGCAGCTTAGCCCTCGGAACAGGGGTAGACCAGCCCCAGCATTTT. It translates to CASSLALGTGVDQPQHF.